The T cell receptor beta chain under discussion was sequenced for a study of CD8 T cells in ankylosing spondylitis. Study-level points and caveats: Ankylosing spondylitis blood appeared to carry a characteristic TCR beta motif of several highly homologous variants.

About this clonotype: The antigen remains unidentified.

TCRdb itself ran the 5' RACE reads through MiXCR, one entry per CDR3 protein. In the table there are 200,000 to 250,000 distinct CDR3 sequences, roughly 6.6% of which are singletons. Deletions cut 2 bases from V and 4 bases from J, with 8 bases between. Germline V lookup: CDR1 SGHVS, CDR2 FNYEAQ. The CDR3 is made up of 13 amino acids. This clonotype was obtained from a male donor with ankylosing spondylitis. J is TRBJ1-2 and V is TRBV7-6, with D hard to call. Sequenced input: blood, either unsorted or a sorted T cell fraction (not recorded which). Here the CDR3 DNA reads TGTGCCAGCAGCTTATCCGCTCGCTATGGCTACACCTTC. This codes for CASSLSARYGYTF.